This T cell receptor (beta chain) was recorded in a study of CD8+ T cells in alopecia areata. As for the study in general: Patients in the study were on tofacitinib for 6 to 18 months, then off it for 6 months.

A word on this clone: Its antigen is undetermined.

V gave up 0 bases and J gave up 2 bases; unmatched junction bases: 6. CDR1 SGHTA and CDR2 FQGNSA come from the germline V gene. The CDR3 extends over 16 amino acids. The treatment is: oral pan-JAK inhibitor, 5-10 mg twice daily. The study team obtained lesional scalp punch biopsies and peripheral blood from alopecia areata patients. Whole-study findings and limits: More clonal than normal scalp was lesional scalp, particularly alopecia totalis/universalis. The study found that many expanded lesional clones persisted in scalp and blood during tofacitinib.

RNA was isolated and reverse transcribed to cDNA, the sequencing template. Profiling relied on immunoSEQ multiplex PCR, and the TCRdb table lists in-frame clones only, not all of them. The sample has roughly 190,000 clones; 60% to 70% are singletons. The sample was CD4+ T cells sorted from blood, taken at week 4, from a patient treated with tofacitinib. The V gene is TRBV7-2, the J gene TRBJ2-7, with TRBD1 identical over 8 bases. The clonotype comes from a human donor with alopecia areata. The CDR3 reads CASSLALTGVTYEQYF. In nucleotides, the CDR3 is TGTGCCAGCAGCTTAGCCTTGACAGGGGTTACCTACGAGCAGTACTTC.